One and the same sample provided the 30 T cell receptor beta chains below, sequenced in a study of T-cell memory formation after mild COVID-19. TCRdb fed the 5' RACE reads into MiXCR, producing one record per CDR3 protein. Here the sample spans about 430,000 distinct CDR3 sequences, over 15% being singletons. Sequencing was carried out using PBMCs or a T cell subset sorted from them (not recorded which). The receptors come from a man aged 18 to 35 who had mild COVID-19 (a few samples of this study predate the infection). Cell type and time point are not known.

The chain combines TRBV12-3 or TRBV12-4 with TRBJ1-2; possible D gene TRBD1, 5 bases. This CDR3 is built from 13 residues. V was shortened by 6 bases and J by 12 bases, with 20 bases between the two germline ends. CDR3 sequence reads: CASSLSGAWGHTF. CDR3 DNA sequence: TGTGCCAGCAGCCTCTCCGGGGCATGGGGCCACACCTTC.

The chain joins TRBV7-2 to TRBJ2-7; TRBD2 might be the D (6 bases). Trimming left V 5 bases short and J 7 bases short, with 15 bases between. The CDR3 spans 13 residues. The germline V gene has CDR1 SGHTA and CDR2 FQGNSA. The CDR3 coding sequence is TGTGCCAGCAGCCAGTCGGGGGAAGGAGAGCAGTACTTC. As protein: CASSQSGEGEQYF. The full variable domain, in which reference TRBV7-2 and TRBJ2-7 provide the parts outside the CDR3, is GAGVSQSPSNKVTEKGKDVELRCDPISGHTALYWYRQSLGQGLEFLIYFQGNSAPDKSGLPSDRFSAERTGGSVSTLTIQRTQQEDSAVYLCASSQSGEGEQYFGPGTRLTVT.

This clonotype was seen a few times. In DNA, the CDR3 is TGTGCCAGCAGCCCCCAGACTAGCGGGGGAGGGACCCAGTACTTC. This sequence encodes CASSPQTSGGGTQYF. V is TRBV7-2 and J is TRBJ2-5, with TRBD2 identical over 12 bases. The CDR3 contains 15 residues. V shed 5 bases and J 7 bases; nucleotides not matched to a gene: 8. Germline CDR1 reads SGHTA; CDR2 reads FQGNSA.

In its sample, this clonotype was seen a few times. This sequence joins TRBV7-9 and TRBJ2-1, with D possibly matching TRBD2 (5 bases). The CDR3 is 15 amino acids. Germline CDR1 and CDR2: SEHNR and FQNEAQ (reference sequence). With 1 base removed from V and 5 bases from J, the gap between germline ends came to 12 bases. The CDR3 DNA reads TGTGCCAGCAGCTTAGATATGGGGAGAAACAATGAGCAGTTCTTC. It translates to CASSLDMGRNNEQFF.

This clonotype has more than one count but fewer than ten. This rearrangement joins TRBV20-1 to TRBJ2-7; the D is unclear. V was pared by 3 bases and J by 2 bases, with 14 bases between. CDR1 and CDR2 (germline): DFQATT, SNEGSKA (reference sequence). This CDR3 is 14 amino acids long. CDR3 in DNA: TGCAGTGCTAGGGCAGAAACTCTTCCCTACGAGCAGTACTTC. Amino acid sequence: CSARAETLPYEQYF.

V is TRBV13 and J is TRBJ1-5; D may be TRBD1 (5 bases). V lost 5 bases and J lost 4, with 12 bases in between. Germline V CDR1 and CDR2: PRHDT, FYEKMQ (reference sequence). CDR3 size: 14 residues. CDR3 in DNA: TGTGCCAGCAGCGGGCAGGGTGTTAATCAGCCCCAGCATTTT. Protein product: CASSGQGVNQPQHF.

This clonotype was picked up many times. The junction shows a germline mismatch at one end, possibly a read error. This chain uses TRBV5-1 with TRBJ2-2; the match to TRBD1 covers 8 bases. Germline assignment: CDR1 SGHRS and CDR2 YFSETQ. This CDR3 contains 15 residues. The CDR3 coding sequence is TGTGCCAGCAGCTCAGGGACAGGGAACACCGGGGAGCTGTTTTTT. Protein sequence: CASSSGTGNTGELFF. Full variable domain (outside the CDR3, taken from reference TRBV5-1 and TRBJ2-2): KAGVTQTPRYLIKTRGQQVTLSCSPISGHRSVSWYQQTPGQGLQFLFEYFSETQRNKGNFPGRFSGRQFSNSRSEMNVSTLELGDSALYLCASSSGTGNTGELFFGEGSRLTVL.

The chain recombines TRBV2 with TRBJ1-5; possible D gene TRBD1, 6 bases. The CDR3 is made up of 15 amino acids. Germline values: CDR1 SNHLY, CDR2 FYNNEI. Trimming stripped 4 bases from V and 2 bases from J, with 12 bases between. CDR3 protein: CASSAGAGGNQPQHF. The CDR3 DNA follows: TGTGCCAGCAGTGCAGGGGCGGGAGGCAATCAGCCCCAGCATTTT.

The rearrangement links TRBV5-1 to TRBJ2-7, with 8 bases that match TRBD1. V trimming: 3 bases; J trimming: 3 bases; junction bases outside the gene matches: 17. The CDR3 runs to 18 residues. The germline V gene encodes CDR1 SGHRS and CDR2 YFSETQ. The CDR3 loop reads CASSSGQGSLHFIYEQYF. The CDR3 coding sequence is TGCGCCAGCAGCTCCGGACAGGGTTCACTCCACTTCATCTACGAGCAGTACTTC.

The chain recombines TRBV5-1 with TRBJ2-3; D gene unclear. The germline V gene encodes CDR1 SGHRS and CDR2 YFSETQ. With 1 base removed from V and 0 bases from J, the gap between germline ends came to 12 bases. This CDR3 is built from 16 residues. This chain's CDR3 is CASSLYLPASTDTQYF. CDR3 coding DNA: TGCGCCAGCAGCTTGTACCTCCCCGCCAGCACAGATACGCAGTATTTT.

The rearrangement joins TRBV20-1 to TRBJ2-5; the D gene could be TRBD1 or TRBD2 (7 bases each). This CDR3 comprises 15 residues. The germline gives CDR1 DFQATT, CDR2 SNEGSKA (reference sequence). DNA for the CDR3: TGCAGCCCCAGGGAGGGGGCTGAGGTCATGGAGACCCAGTACTTC. Encoded protein: CSPREGAEVMETQYF.

The chain carries TRBV7-3 and TRBJ2-3; no clear D gene. There are 15 residues in the CDR3. The V end lost 0 bases, the J end lost 6 bases, and 13 bases lay between the germline ends. CDR1 is SGHTA and CDR2 is FQGTGA in the germline V gene. This CDR3 is CASSLTILEPDTQYF. The CDR3 DNA sequence: TGTGCCAGCAGCTTAACCATCCTGGAACCGGATACGCAGTATTTT.

This clonotype was found a few times. CDR3 protein: CASSYPEGGTYGYTF. DNA of the CDR3: TGTGCCAGCAGTTACCCGGAGGGGGGAACCTATGGCTACACCTTC. The J gene is TRBJ1-2, the V gene TRBV6-2 or TRBV6-3; D perhaps matches TRBD1 (6 bases). Germline V gene lookup returns CDR1 MNHEY and CDR2 SVGEGT. Trimming removed 2 bases from V and 4 bases from J, with 14 bases in between. This CDR3 has 15 residues.

The table lists this clonotype with many counts. The chain employs TRBV5-5 and TRBJ2-3, with 9 positions matching TRBD1. V lost 9 bases to trimming and J lost 4 bases; unmatched junction nucleotides: 9. This CDR3 comprises 14 residues. In germline, CDR1 is SGHKS, CDR2 YYEKEE (reference sequence). Here the CDR3 reads CATGTGNGADTQYF. Written as DNA, the CDR3 is TGTGCCACCGGGACAGGGAATGGCGCAGATACGCAGTATTTT.

This clonotype was seen a few times. This rearrangement joins TRBV7-2 to TRBJ1-1; D call uncertain. This CDR3 contains 14 residues. CDR1 and CDR2 from the germline V gene are SGHTA and FQGNSA. Trimming pared 2 bases from V and 1 base from J, leaving 8 bases between. CDR3 protein: CASSLFGTNTEAFF. Here the CDR3 DNA reads TGTGCCAGCAGCTTATTCGGCACGAACACTGAAGCTTTCTTT.

This clonotype has more than one count but fewer than ten. The gene calls are TRBV4-1 and TRBJ1-1, with 7 bases that match TRBD1. The length of the CDR3 is 16 residues. V shed 4 bases, J shed 6 bases, and the junction held 14 bases outside the gene matches. Germline CDR1 is MGHRA and CDR2 is YSYEKL. Written as DNA, the CDR3 is TGCGCCAGCAGCCGATTCACCGGGACAGATGCCTCTGAAGCTTTCTTT. Encoded protein: CASSRFTGTDASEAFF.

This clonotype was observed a few times. This sequence joins TRBV12-3 or TRBV12-4 and TRBJ2-2; D uncertain. Trimming removed 6 bases at V and 3 bases at J, with 17 bases between. The CDR3 has 16 amino acids. CDR3 in amino acids: CASSLEDWDYTGELFF. DNA for the CDR3: TGTGCCAGCAGCCTCGAGGATTGGGATTACACCGGGGAGCTGTTTTTT.

The chain combines TRBV11-2 with TRBJ2-2; D tentatively reads TRBD1 or TRBD2 (5 bases each). CDR1 is SGHAT, CDR2 FQNNGV, per germline. The CDR3 spans 18 residues. V was clipped by 1 base and J by 6 bases, with 21 bases between them. Written as DNA, the CDR3 is TGTGCCAGCAGCTTAGCGGCCCCCGGGACCACCTCCCCCGGGGAGCTGTTTTTT. It specifies CASSLAAPGTTSPGELFF.

The chain combines TRBV30 with TRBJ1-1; no firm D call. The CDR3 is 14 residues long. V lost 1 base and J lost 4, with 13 bases in between. The V gene's germline CDR1 is GTSNPN and CDR2 SVGIG (reference sequence). This CDR3 is CAWSGEVAITEAFF. The DNA for the CDR3 is TGTGCCTGGAGTGGGGAAGTCGCTATCACTGAAGCTTTCTTT.

The gene calls are TRBV7-3 and TRBJ1-1; D is perhaps TRBD1 (5 bases). CDR3 size: 14 residues. Germline V gene sequence: CDR1 SGHTA, CDR2 FQGTGA. Trimming shortened V by 0 bases and J by 4 bases, and 9 bases separated the two germline ends. CDR3 residues: CASSLTGQITEAFF. In DNA, the CDR3 is TGTGCCAGCAGCTTAACCGGACAAATCACTGAAGCTTTCTTT. Variable domain in full (rest from reference TRBV7-3 and TRBJ1-1): GAGVSQTPSNKVTEKGKYVELRCDPISGHTALYWYRQSLGQGPEFLIYFQGTGAADDSGLPNDRFFAVRPEGSVSTLKIQRTERGDSAVYLCASSLTGQITEAFFGQGTRLTVV.

In its sample, this clonotype was seen a few times. The chain couples TRBV4-1 to TRBJ2-7, with D perhaps matching TRBD1 or TRBD2 (5 bases each). Germline V lookup: CDR1 MGHRA, CDR2 YSYEKL. V was shortened by 0 bases and J by 0 bases, with 12 bases between the two germline ends. The CDR3 has 16 residues. The CDR3 region is CASSQETRDLSYEQYF. CDR3 DNA sequence: TGCGCCAGCAGCCAAGAGACGAGGGACCTCTCCTACGAGCAGTACTTC.

V is TRBV5-1 and J is TRBJ2-5, with D hard to call. The CDR3 consists of 16 residues. Per germline, CDR1 SGHRS and CDR2 YFSETQ. V shed 0 bases and J shed 3 bases, with 15 bases lying between them. For the CDR3, the DNA is TGCGCCAGCAGCTTGGGTGCGTACTCAATCAAAGAGACCCAGTACTTC. Translated: CASSLGAYSIKETQYF.

V usage is TRBV5-1 and J usage is TRBJ2-3, with D possibly matching TRBD2 (5 bases). Trimming left V 6 bases short and J 10 bases short, with 18 bases between. The CDR3 has 13 amino acids. Germline V gene sequence: CDR1 SGHRS, CDR2 YFSETQ. As DNA, the CDR3 is TGCGCCAGCACAGAAGGGCGGCCCGGGGCGCAGTATTTT. This sequence encodes CASTEGRPGAQYF.

This clonotype showed up just a few times. CDR3 sequence reads: CASSLSGGRLYEQYF. The CDR3 DNA reads as TGCGCCAGCAGCCTGTCCGGGGGACGACTCTACGAGCAGTACTTC. The chain recombines TRBV5-1 with TRBJ2-7, with a weak D call TRBD2 (6 bases). Germline CDR1 and CDR2: SGHRS and YFSETQ. The V end lost 4 bases, the J end lost 3 bases, and 17 bases lay between the germline ends. This CDR3 is built from 15 residues.

This rearrangement joins TRBV4-1 to TRBJ2-7; D is possibly TRBD2 (5 bases). The CDR3 consists of 17 residues. Germline assignment: CDR1 MGHRA and CDR2 YSYEKL. The V gene lost 3 bases and the J gene lost 2 bases, with 20 bases spanning the gap. DNA of the CDR3: TGCGCCAGCAGCCAGGCTTCCACGGAGAGGGCAGCCTACGAGCAGTACTTC. It yields the protein CASSQASTERAAYEQYF.

The table lists this clonotype with a few counts. The rearrangement links TRBV4-1 to TRBJ1-2; D perhaps matches TRBD1 (6 bases). The CDR3 spans 16 residues. The germline gives CDR1 MGHRA, CDR2 YSYEKL. With 0 bases removed from V and 8 bases from J, the gap between germline ends came to 19 bases. The CDR3 sequence: CASSQDVTGPLGGYTF. The CDR3 region has the DNA TGCGCCAGCAGCCAAGATGTTACAGGGCCTCTTGGCGGCTACACCTTC.

CDR3 loop: CASSYSTSGNEQFF. In nucleotides, the CDR3 is TGTGCCAGCAGTTACTCGACTAGCGGGAATGAGCAGTTCTTC. The chain couples TRBV6-6 to TRBJ2-1; TRBD2 matches at 10 bases. J lost 7 bases, V lost 0 bases, and 0 bases had no gene match. Germline V gene sequence: CDR1 MNHNY, CDR2 SVGAGI (reference sequence). The CDR3 consists of 14 residues.

This clonotype has more than one count but fewer than ten. The chain combines TRBV6-5 with TRBJ2-3; TRBD1 might be the D (6 bases). Germline values: CDR1 MNHEY, CDR2 SVGAGI. The CDR3 has 16 amino acids. V was trimmed by 4 bases and J by 2 bases, leaving 16 bases between them. The DNA for the CDR3 is TGTGCCAGCAGTTTTACTCAGGGGTTCTCCACAGATACGCAGTATTTT. Translation: CASSFTQGFSTDTQYF.

This clonotype was counted between two and nine times. The chain uses TRBV11-2 and TRBJ2-5, with 10 bases matching TRBD2. Germline CDR1 is SGHAT and CDR2 is FQNNGV. V dropped 3 bases and J dropped 1; count of bases not matched to a gene: 8. The length of the CDR3 is 17 residues. CDR3 residues: CASSFGGLAGVQETQYF. The CDR3 DNA sequence: TGTGCCAGCAGCTTCGGGGGGCTAGCGGGGGTCCAAGAGACCCAGTACTTC.

Only a few counts were recorded for this clonotype. The chain is built from TRBV12-3 or TRBV12-4 and TRBJ2-1, with TRBD2 matching 8 bases. Trimming removed 3 bases from V and 5 bases from J; junction bases left unmatched: 3. The CDR3 loop spans 14 amino acids. The CDR3 DNA sequence: TGTGCCAGCAGTTTTGGGACTAGGCACAATGAGCAGTTCTTC. Translation: CASSFGTRHNEQFF.